The clone carrying this T cell receptor (beta chain) was seen repeatedly, ten times or more. Looked up from germline, CDR1 is SGHDT and CDR2 is YYEEEE. Trimming stripped 5 bases from V and 3 bases from J, with 7 bases between. This CDR3 spans 12 amino acids. TCRdb re-derived calls from the 5' RACE reads in MiXCR, one entry per CDR3 protein. The sample holds about 280,000 distinct CDR3 sequences, around 19% seen once. This sample was taken from a study of CD8 T cells in ankylosing spondylitis. Sequencing used blood, either unsorted or a sorted T cell fraction (not recorded which). The sequence derives from a male donor with ankylosing spondylitis or in good health (not recorded which). V is TRBV5-6 and J is TRBJ2-3; D is unresolved. The CDR3 coding sequence is TGTGCCAGCAGAGACTGGACAGATACGCAGTATTTT. This gives the protein CASRDWTDTQYF.